This T cell receptor (beta chain) was profiled in a study of control samples from healthy donors and cancer patients. Produced via immunoSEQ multiplex PCR; TCRdb's table is partial and in-frame only. The sample includes hundreds of thousands of clones, 75% to 95% seen only once; the top ten take 5% to 7%. CDR3 length: 17 residues. The germline V gene encodes CDR1 MGHRA and CDR2 YSYEKL. V dropped 0 bases and J dropped 0 bases, with 14 bases sitting between them. The sequencing input was PBMCs. The chain couples TRBV4-1 to TRBJ1-2, with a possible D match to TRBD1 (5 bases). This TCR was recovered from a man aged 40-49 years with head and neck cancer. The CDR3 sequence is CASSQESGTPPNYGYTF. For the CDR3, the DNA is TGCGCCAGCAGCCAAGAGTCCGGGACGCCTCCTAACTATGGCTACACCTTC.